A selection of T cell receptor beta chains follows, all from one sample in a study of Ad26.COV2.S vaccination and SARS-CoV-2 variants. The table came from immunoSEQ multiplex PCR; TCRdb's copy has only in-frame clones and leaves some out. The sample records about 450,000 clones, roughly 89% being singletons. This material consisted of peripheral blood, taken in a trial of Ad26.COV2.S vaccine versus placebo. The origin of the receptors is a person between 18 and 65 years old who received the Ad26.COV2.S COVID-19 vaccine or a placebo. The CDR3 runs from the conserved cysteine through the conserved F or W. The order of the fields is J gene, V gene, D gene, clone size, CDR3 length, CDR3 protein, CDR3 DNA. A D gene is named only where the DNA matches it firmly. Only some rows state a clone size, as once, few, many or a class for expanded clones.

j_call: TRBJ2-5
v_call: TRBV11-2
d_call: NA
clone_size: NA
cdr3_length: 13
cdr3_aa: CASSSDPRETQYF
cdr3_nt: TGTGCCAGCAGCTCGGACCCCCGGGAGACCCAGTACTTC

j_call: TRBJ1-4
v_call: TRBV19
d_call: TRBD1
clone_size: NA
cdr3_length: 14
cdr3_aa: CASSPTGTGEKLFF
cdr3_nt: TGTGCCAGTAGCCCTACCGGGACAGGAGAAAAACTGTTTTTT

j_call: TRBJ2-7
v_call: TRBV10-1
d_call: NA
clone_size: NA
cdr3_length: 13
cdr3_aa: CASTHGRIYEQYF
cdr3_nt: TGCGCCAGCACCCATGGCAGGATCTACGAGCAGTACTTC

j_call: TRBJ2-5
v_call: TRBV18
d_call: TRBD1
clone_size: NA
cdr3_length: 15
cdr3_aa: CASSPNRGTWETQYF
cdr3_nt: TGTGCCAGCTCACCAAACAGGGGCACTTGGGAGACCCAGTACTTC

j_call: TRBJ1-6
v_call: TRBV4-3
d_call: NA
clone_size: NA
cdr3_length: 16
cdr3_aa: CASSQETVAGNSPLHF
cdr3_nt: TGCGCCAGCAGCCAAGAGACGGTGGCGGGAAATTCACCCCTCCACTTT

j_call: TRBJ1-1
v_call: TRBV18
d_call: NA
clone_size: NA
cdr3_length: 15
cdr3_aa: CASSPRQTENTEAFF
cdr3_nt: TGTGCCAGCTCACCACGACAGACCGAGAACACTGAAGCTTTCTTT

j_call: TRBJ2-7
v_call: TRBV18
d_call: TRBD1
clone_size: NA
cdr3_length: 14
cdr3_aa: CASSPPTQGNEQYF
cdr3_nt: TGTGCCAGCTCACCACCAACACAGGGGAACGAGCAGTACTTC

j_call: TRBJ2-1
v_call: TRBV3-1/TRBV3-2
d_call: TRBD1
clone_size: NA
cdr3_length: 11
cdr3_aa: CASSRTGPQFF
cdr3_nt: TGTGCCAGCAGCCGGACAGGGCCGCAGTTCTTC

j_call: TRBJ1-1
v_call: TRBV7-2
d_call: NA
clone_size: NA
cdr3_length: 14
cdr3_aa: CASSQTRGLTEAFF
cdr3_nt: TGTGCCAGCAGCCAGACCAGGGGCCTCACTGAAGCTTTCTTT

j_call: TRBJ1-5
v_call: TRBV12-3/TRBV12-4
d_call: NA
clone_size: NA
cdr3_length: 11
cdr3_aa: CASSRDQPQHF
cdr3_nt: TGTGCCAGCAGCCGAGATCAGCCCCAGCATTTT

j_call: TRBJ2-1
v_call: TRBV4-3
d_call: TRBD2
clone_size: NA
cdr3_length: 16
cdr3_aa: CASSQDGRGGYNEQFF
cdr3_nt: TGCGCCAGCAGCCAAGACGGGCGGGGGGGATACAATGAGCAGTTCTTC

j_call: TRBJ1-1
v_call: TRBV9
d_call: TRBD1
clone_size: NA
cdr3_length: 13
cdr3_aa: CASSVGGQSEAFF
cdr3_nt: TGTGCCAGCAGCGTAGGGGGACAGTCTGAAGCTTTCTTT

j_call: TRBJ1-2
v_call: TRBV18
d_call: TRBD1
clone_size: NA
cdr3_length: 20
cdr3_aa: CASSPLNRPGQVGANYGYTF
cdr3_nt: TGTGCCAGCTCACCACTTAACCGACCGGGACAGGTGGGAGCTAACTATGGCTACACCTTC

j_call: TRBJ1-1
v_call: TRBV18
d_call: NA
clone_size: NA
cdr3_length: 15
cdr3_aa: CASSLHDHGLTEAFF
cdr3_nt: TGTGCCAGCTCACTACACGACCATGGGCTCACTGAAGCTTTCTTT

j_call: TRBJ2-2
v_call: TRBV2
d_call: NA
clone_size: NA
cdr3_length: 12
cdr3_aa: CASSADSGELFF
cdr3_nt: TGTGCCAGCAGTGCAGACAGTGGGGAGCTGTTTTTT

j_call: TRBJ2-4
v_call: TRBV27
d_call: TRBD2
clone_size: NA
cdr3_length: 17
cdr3_aa: CASSLSAVAGIKNIQYF
cdr3_nt: TGTGCCAGCAGTTTATCGGCAGTAGCGGGAATCAAAAACATTCAGTACTTC

j_call: TRBJ2-1
v_call: TRBV27
d_call: NA
clone_size: once
cdr3_length: 14
cdr3_aa: CASSLGGAWNEQFF
cdr3_nt: TGTGCCAGCAGTTTAGGAGGGGCGTGGAATGAGCAGTTCTTC

j_call: TRBJ1-2
v_call: TRBV5-1
d_call: TRBD1
clone_size: NA
cdr3_length: 16
cdr3_aa: CASSSQPGTGLYGYTF
cdr3_nt: TGCGCCAGCAGCTCTCAGCCGGGGACAGGCCTCTATGGCTACACCTTC

j_call: TRBJ1-6
v_call: TRBV7-9
d_call: NA
clone_size: few
cdr3_length: 15
cdr3_aa: CASSLTGDYNSPLHF
cdr3_nt: TGTGCCAGCAGCCTAACTGGGGATTATAATTCACCCCTCCACTTT

j_call: TRBJ2-7
v_call: TRBV7-9
d_call: NA
clone_size: NA
cdr3_length: 13
cdr3_aa: CASSLPAGLEQYF
cdr3_nt: TGTGCCAGCAGCTTGCCCGCGGGTCTCGAGCAGTACTTC

j_call: TRBJ2-1
v_call: TRBV25-1
d_call: NA
clone_size: NA
cdr3_length: 13
cdr3_aa: CASTNRVYNEQFF
cdr3_nt: TGTGCCAGCACGAACAGGGTGTACAATGAGCAGTTCTTC

j_call: TRBJ1-2
v_call: TRBV12-3/TRBV12-4
d_call: NA
clone_size: NA
cdr3_length: 13
cdr3_aa: CASSFEVNYGYTF
cdr3_nt: TGTGCCAGCAGTTTTGAGGTAAACTATGGCTACACCTTC

j_call: TRBJ2-2
v_call: TRBV7-6
d_call: TRBD2
clone_size: NA
cdr3_length: 15
cdr3_aa: CASSLSGLATRELFF
cdr3_nt: TGTGCCAGCAGCTTATCTGGACTAGCAACCAGGGAGCTGTTTTTT

j_call: TRBJ1-6
v_call: TRBV9
d_call: TRBD1
clone_size: NA
cdr3_length: 14
cdr3_aa: CASSVTGANSPLHF
cdr3_nt: TGTGCCAGCAGCGTGACAGGGGCCAATTCACCCCTCCACTTT

j_call: TRBJ2-5
v_call: TRBV7-3
d_call: NA
clone_size: once
cdr3_length: 16
cdr3_aa: CASSRRDPPGQETQYF
cdr3_nt: TGTGCCAGCAGCCGAAGGGATCCTCCTGGCCAAGAGACCCAGTACTTC

j_call: TRBJ2-3
v_call: TRBV5-1
d_call: NA
clone_size: NA
cdr3_length: 14
cdr3_aa: CASRRADSTDTQYF
cdr3_nt: TGCGCCAGCCGCCGAGCGGATAGCACAGATACGCAGTATTTT

j_call: TRBJ2-2
v_call: TRBV5-8
d_call: TRBD1
clone_size: NA
cdr3_length: 15
cdr3_aa: CASSRGQGITGELFF
cdr3_nt: TGTGCCAGCAGCAGGGGACAGGGGATCACCGGGGAGCTGTTTTTT

j_call: TRBJ2-4
v_call: TRBV6-2/TRBV6-3
d_call: TRBD2
clone_size: once
cdr3_length: 12
cdr3_aa: CASSVGGDIQYF
cdr3_nt: TGTGCCAGCAGTGTCGGGGGGGACATTCAGTACTTC

j_call: TRBJ2-2
v_call: TRBV7-9
d_call: TRBD2
clone_size: few
cdr3_length: 16
cdr3_aa: CASSPGSGTSGGELFF
cdr3_nt: TGTGCCAGCAGTCCCGGGTCCGGGACTAGCGGCGGGGAGCTGTTTTTT

j_call: TRBJ2-5
v_call: TRBV29-1
d_call: NA
clone_size: once
cdr3_length: 14
cdr3_aa: CSVARDRGSETQYF
cdr3_nt: TGCAGCGTCGCTAGGGACCGAGGCTCAGAGACCCAGTACTTC

j_call: TRBJ2-3
v_call: TRBV6-2/TRBV6-3
d_call: NA
clone_size: NA
cdr3_length: 14
cdr3_aa: CASSVPGRINTQYF
cdr3_nt: TGTGCCAGCAGCGTTCCGGGACGCATTAATACGCAGTATTTT

j_call: TRBJ2-5
v_call: TRBV6-4
d_call: NA
clone_size: NA
cdr3_length: 16
cdr3_aa: CASSKDRGRVRETQYF
cdr3_nt: TGTGCCAGCAGTAAGGACCGGGGACGGGTGCGAGAGACCCAGTACTTC

j_call: TRBJ2-5
v_call: TRBV20-1
d_call: NA
clone_size: once
cdr3_length: 13
cdr3_aa: CSASTGYQETQYF
cdr3_nt: TGCAGTGCTAGTACTGGGTACCAAGAGACCCAGTACTTC

j_call: TRBJ1-6
v_call: TRBV5-1
d_call: TRBD1
clone_size: NA
cdr3_length: 21
cdr3_aa: CASSLASGTGSTFPRNSPLHF
cdr3_nt: TGCGCCAGCAGCTTGGCCTCTGGGACAGGCTCCACTTTTCCTCGTAATTCACCCCTCCACTTT

j_call: TRBJ2-2
v_call: TRBV18
d_call: TRBD1
clone_size: NA
cdr3_length: 17
cdr3_aa: CASSNLQGEFATGELFF
cdr3_nt: TGTGCCAGCTCAAACCTACAGGGGGAGTTTGCCACCGGGGAGCTGTTTTTT

j_call: TRBJ2-1
v_call: TRBV12-3/TRBV12-4
d_call: NA
clone_size: NA
cdr3_length: 12
cdr3_aa: CASSLATETQFF
cdr3_nt: TGTGCCAGCAGTTTAGCGACCGAAACCCAGTTCTTC

j_call: TRBJ2-5
v_call: TRBV5-4
d_call: NA
clone_size: NA
cdr3_length: 12
cdr3_aa: CASSRTLETQYF
cdr3_nt: TGTGCCAGCAGCCGGACGCTCGAGACCCAGTACTTC

j_call: TRBJ1-5
v_call: TRBV6-5
d_call: NA
clone_size: NA
cdr3_length: 14
cdr3_aa: CASKEVGPWQPQHF
cdr3_nt: TGTGCCAGCAAGGAGGTGGGGCCATGGCAGCCCCAGCATTTT